The following is a TCR beta chain sequence with its context. In the original workflow: For nucleated cells, counts were estimated from reference gene primer amplification. This table comes from immunoSEQ multiplex PCR, and its TCRdb copy is limited to in-frame clones, with some not included. That table is the source of V, J and clone size, and D and trimming were worked out from the DNA. The sample holds 90,000 or so clones, around nine tenths seen once. This entry is derived from a study of blood T cell repertoires in COVID-19. Germline CDR1 SGHRS, CDR2 YFSETQ. V lost 4 bases and J lost 6; bases outside the gene matches: 8. The CDR3 consists of 15 residues.

Sample: peripheral blood. This rearrangement joins TRBV5-1 to TRBJ1-1, with 11 positions matching TRBD1. This receptor was taken from a man aged 55 to 70 with acute or convalescent COVID-19. The CDR3 sequence: CASSPMGTGGSEAFF. The CDR3 coding sequence is TGCGCCAGCAGCCCGATGGGGACAGGGGGATCTGAAGCTTTCTTT.